This passage covers 5 T cell receptor beta chains from one sample sequenced in a study of T-cell reconstitution after alpha-beta-depleted transplantation in children. Construction of the TCRbeta library involved unique molecular identifiers. Each CDR3 protein gets one entry after TCRdb re-called the PCR reads with MiXCR. The repertoire holds some 220,000 distinct CDR3 sequences, with approximately 10% as singletons. The source material was PBMCs, sampled before TCRalphabeta/CD19-depleted stem cell transplant. Every receptor here comes from a child under three years old with acute myeloid leukemia, due to receive a stem cell transplant.

This clonotype was seen at least ten times. This chain uses TRBV20-1 with TRBJ1-5; tentatively, D is TRBD1 (6 bases). Germline loops: CDR1 DFQATT, CDR2 SNEGSKA (reference sequence). The CDR3 runs 13 residues. The ends were cut back, 5 bases at V and 5 bases at J, with 13 bases in the middle. The CDR3 bases are TGCAGTGCTCGGGACACCATAGATCAGCCCCAGCATTTT. As protein: CSARDTIDQPQHF.

This clonotype has a count of ten or more. The CDR3 sequence is CASSLGLSGSNQPQHF. Here the CDR3 DNA reads TGTGCCAGCAGCTTGGGGCTTAGCGGGAGTAATCAGCCCCAGCATTTT. This chain uses TRBV5-5 with TRBJ1-5, with no clear D. V was pared by 0 bases and J by 4 bases, with 14 bases between. The CDR3 covers 16 residues. CDR1 and CDR2 (germline): SGHKS, YYEKEE (reference sequence).

This clonotype was counted ten times or more. This chain connects TRBV24-1 to TRBJ2-5; D ambiguous. CDR1 KGHDR and CDR2 SFDVKD come from the germline V gene. This CDR3 is 14 amino acids long. V gave up 0 bases and J gave up 2 bases, with 6 bases separating them. In DNA, the CDR3 is TGTGCCACCAGTGATTTGGGGGTACAAGAGACCCAGTACTTC. Translation gives CATSDLGVQETQYF.

The rearrangement links TRBV7-2 to TRBJ2-7; TRBD1 matches at 7 bases. V gave up 5 bases and J gave up 3 bases; unmatched junction bases: 10. Germline CDR1 reads SGHTA; CDR2 reads FQGNSA. The CDR3 is made up of 15 amino acids. The CDR3 coding sequence is TGTGCCAGCAGCCCCTTACCAGGGGGAGACTACGAGCAGTACTTC. Protein product: CASSPLPGGDYEQYF.

This clonotype was counted at least ten times. The chain links TRBV6-1 to TRBJ2-3; 8 nucleotides agree with TRBD2. Trimming at V came to 7 bases and at J to 5 bases, leaving 11 bases not matched to a gene. The CDR3 is made up of 15 amino acids. Germline CDR1 is MNHNS and CDR2 is SASEGT. CDR3 loop: CASIPRRGAGDTQYF. The CDR3 DNA follows: TGTGCCAGCATCCCGAGGCGGGGGGCCGGAGATACGCAGTATTTT.